What follows describes a single TCR beta chain. The antigen is not known. Terminally differentiated effector memory CD45RA+ cells were excluded from the naive CD8 cells, which were CD45RO-negative and positively selected for CCR7. Donors included only healthy HIV-negative adults lacking recent acute infections or vaccinations. These data are taken from a study of shared clonotypes between healthy human individuals. Study-level background: Aged between 18 and 49, the donors were a couple of women and three men.

CDR1 is MDHEN, CDR2 SYDVKM, per germline. This CDR3 has 16 amino acids. The germline V and J ends were trimmed by 6 bases and 9 bases, with 24 bases remaining between them. TCRdb's table, derived via immunoSEQ multiplex PCR, lists solely in-frame clones and lacks some. This table has about 2 million clones, over 85% appearing once. Study-level results: Lower generation probabilities were found for non-shared clonotypes than for those shared by all four donors.

The chain combines TRBV28 with TRBJ1-5; no definite D call. This clonotype originated in a man between 18 and 35 years old in good health. The sequenced sample consisted of naive CD8+ T cells sorted from blood. The CDR3 protein is CASSFPTSLIDGPQHF. In DNA form, the CDR3 reads TGTGCCAGCAGCTTTCCCACCTCTTTAATTGACGGGCCCCAGCATTTT.